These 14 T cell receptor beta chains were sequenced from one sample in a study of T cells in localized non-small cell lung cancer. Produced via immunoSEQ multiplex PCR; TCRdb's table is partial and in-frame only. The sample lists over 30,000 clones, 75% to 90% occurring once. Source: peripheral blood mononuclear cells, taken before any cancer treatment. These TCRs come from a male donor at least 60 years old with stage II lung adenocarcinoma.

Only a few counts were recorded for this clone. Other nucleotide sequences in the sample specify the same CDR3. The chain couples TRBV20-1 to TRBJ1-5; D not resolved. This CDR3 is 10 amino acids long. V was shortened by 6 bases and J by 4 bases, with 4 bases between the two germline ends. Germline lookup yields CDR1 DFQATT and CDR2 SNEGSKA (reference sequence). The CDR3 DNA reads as TGCAGTGCGGGGAATCAGCCCCAGCATTTT. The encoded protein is CSAGNQPQHF.

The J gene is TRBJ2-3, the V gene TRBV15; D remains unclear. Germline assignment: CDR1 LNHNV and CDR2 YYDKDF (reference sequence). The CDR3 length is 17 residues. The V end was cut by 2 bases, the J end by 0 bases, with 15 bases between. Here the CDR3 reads CATSRPHSSASTDTQYF. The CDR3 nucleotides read TGTGCCACCAGCAGACCACATTCCTCGGCTAGCACAGATACGCAGTATTTT.

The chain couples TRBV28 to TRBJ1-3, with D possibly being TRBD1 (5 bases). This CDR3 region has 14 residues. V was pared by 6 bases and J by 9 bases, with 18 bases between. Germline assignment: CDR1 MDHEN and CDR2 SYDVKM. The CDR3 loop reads CASSALGLGGTIYF. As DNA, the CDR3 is TGTGCCAGCAGCGCCCTGGGCCTTGGGGGCACCATATATTTT.

The CDR3 coding sequence is TGTGCCGGCGAGGACCTGAGCGCAAGCTCCTACAATGAGCAGTTCTTC. Encoded protein: CAGEDLSASSYNEQFF. V usage is TRBV7-9 and J usage is TRBJ2-1; no definite D call. This CDR3 comprises 16 residues. Germline-derived CDR1 and CDR2 are SEHNR and FQNEAQ (reference sequence). V lost 11 bases and J lost 0, with 20 bases in between.

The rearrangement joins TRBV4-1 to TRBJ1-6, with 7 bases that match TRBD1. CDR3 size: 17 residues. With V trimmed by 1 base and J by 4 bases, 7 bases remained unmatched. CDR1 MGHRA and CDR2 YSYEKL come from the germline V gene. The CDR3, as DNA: TGCGCCAGCAGCCAAGTTTTGGGGACAGATTATAATTCACCCCTCCACTTT. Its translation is CASSQVLGTDYNSPLHF.

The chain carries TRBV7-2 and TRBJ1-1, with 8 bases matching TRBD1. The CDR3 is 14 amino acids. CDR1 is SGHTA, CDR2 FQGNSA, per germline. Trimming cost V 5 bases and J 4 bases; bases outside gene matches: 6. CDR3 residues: CASSLQGGGTEAFF. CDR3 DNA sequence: TGTGCCAGCAGCCTACAGGGGGGCGGCACTGAAGCTTTCTTT.

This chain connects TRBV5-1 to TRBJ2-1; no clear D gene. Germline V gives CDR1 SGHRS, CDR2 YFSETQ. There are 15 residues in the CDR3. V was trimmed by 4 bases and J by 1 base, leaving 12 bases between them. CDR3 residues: CASSPWTKSYNEQFF. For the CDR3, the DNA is TGCGCCAGCAGCCCATGGACCAAATCCTACAATGAGCAGTTCTTC.

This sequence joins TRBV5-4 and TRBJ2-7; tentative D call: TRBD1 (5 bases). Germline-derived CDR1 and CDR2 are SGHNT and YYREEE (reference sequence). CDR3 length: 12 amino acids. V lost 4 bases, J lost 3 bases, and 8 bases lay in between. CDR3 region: CASSLDNYEQYF. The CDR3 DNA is TGTGCCAGCAGCCTGGACAACTACGAGCAGTACTTC.

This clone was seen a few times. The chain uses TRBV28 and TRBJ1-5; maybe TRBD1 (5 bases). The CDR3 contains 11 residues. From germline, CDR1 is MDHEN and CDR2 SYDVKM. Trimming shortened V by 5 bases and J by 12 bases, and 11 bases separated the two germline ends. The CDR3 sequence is CASSLGRGQHF. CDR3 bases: TGTGCCAGCAGTCTAGGGAGGGGCCAGCATTTT.

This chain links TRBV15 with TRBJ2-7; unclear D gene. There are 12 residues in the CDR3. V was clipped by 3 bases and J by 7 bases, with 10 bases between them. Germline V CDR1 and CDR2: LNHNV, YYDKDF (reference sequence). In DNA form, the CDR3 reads TGTGCCACCAGCAGTTGGTCGGAAGAGCAGTACTTC. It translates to CATSSWSEEQYF.

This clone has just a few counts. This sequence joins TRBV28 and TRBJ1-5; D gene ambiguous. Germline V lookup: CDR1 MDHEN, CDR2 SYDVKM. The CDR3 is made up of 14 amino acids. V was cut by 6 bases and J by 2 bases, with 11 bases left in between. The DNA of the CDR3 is TGTGCCAGCAGCAGTAGGGCTCGCAATCAGCCCCAGCATTTT. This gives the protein CASSSRARNQPQHF.

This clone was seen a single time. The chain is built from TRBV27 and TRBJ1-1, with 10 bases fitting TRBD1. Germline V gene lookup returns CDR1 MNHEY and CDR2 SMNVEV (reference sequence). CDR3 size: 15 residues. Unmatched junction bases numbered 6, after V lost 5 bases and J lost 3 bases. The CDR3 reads CASSDRGRADTEAFF. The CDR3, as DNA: TGTGCCAGCAGTGACAGGGGGCGTGCGGACACTGAAGCTTTCTTT.

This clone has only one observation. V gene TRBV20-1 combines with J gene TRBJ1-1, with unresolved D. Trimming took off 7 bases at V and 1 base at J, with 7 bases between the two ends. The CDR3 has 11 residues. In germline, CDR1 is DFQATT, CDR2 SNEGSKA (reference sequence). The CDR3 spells CSVTGNTEAFF. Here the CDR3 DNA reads TGCAGTGTGACGGGGAACACTGAAGCTTTCTTT.

CDR3 sequence reads: CASSQGLGGYGYTF. The CDR3 DNA is TGTGCCAGCAGCCAAGGACTCGGGGGGTATGGCTACACCTTC. The rearrangement uses TRBV4-2 and TRBJ1-2, with D tentatively TRBD1 (5 bases). This CDR3 is built from 14 residues. The germline V and J ends were trimmed by 1 base and 5 bases, with 11 bases remaining between them. CDR1 and CDR2 from the germline V gene are LGHNA and YNFKEQ.